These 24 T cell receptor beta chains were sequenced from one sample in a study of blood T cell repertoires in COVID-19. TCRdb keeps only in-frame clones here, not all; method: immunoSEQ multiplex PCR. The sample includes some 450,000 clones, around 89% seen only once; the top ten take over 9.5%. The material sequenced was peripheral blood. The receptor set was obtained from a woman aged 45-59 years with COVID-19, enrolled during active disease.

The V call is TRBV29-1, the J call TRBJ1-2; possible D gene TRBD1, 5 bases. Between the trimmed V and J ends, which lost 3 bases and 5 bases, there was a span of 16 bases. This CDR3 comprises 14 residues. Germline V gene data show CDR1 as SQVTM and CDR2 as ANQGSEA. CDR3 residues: CSVEVGGSGYGYTF. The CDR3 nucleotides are TGCAGCGTTGAGGTTGGGGGGAGTGGATATGGCTACACCTTC. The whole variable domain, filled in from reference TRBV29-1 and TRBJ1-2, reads SAVISQKPSRDICQRGTSLTIQCQVDSQVTMMFWYRQQPGQSLTLIATANQGSEATYESGFVIDKFPISRPNLTFSTLTVSNMSPEDSSIYLCSVEVGGSGYGYTFGSGTRLTVV.

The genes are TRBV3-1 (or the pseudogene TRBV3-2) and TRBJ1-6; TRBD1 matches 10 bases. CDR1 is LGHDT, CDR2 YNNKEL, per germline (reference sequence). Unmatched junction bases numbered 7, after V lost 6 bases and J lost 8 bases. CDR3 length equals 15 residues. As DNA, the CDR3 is TGTGCCAGCAGTCATAGGGACAGGGGCGATTCACCCCTCCACTTT. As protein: CASSHRDRGDSPLHF.

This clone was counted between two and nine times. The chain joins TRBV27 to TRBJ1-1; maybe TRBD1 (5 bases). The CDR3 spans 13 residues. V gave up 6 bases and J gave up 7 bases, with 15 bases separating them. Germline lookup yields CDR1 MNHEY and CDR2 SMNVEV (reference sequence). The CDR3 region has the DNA TGTGCCAGCAGACCTACCGACAGATTTGAAGCTTTCTTT. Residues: CASRPTDRFEAFF.

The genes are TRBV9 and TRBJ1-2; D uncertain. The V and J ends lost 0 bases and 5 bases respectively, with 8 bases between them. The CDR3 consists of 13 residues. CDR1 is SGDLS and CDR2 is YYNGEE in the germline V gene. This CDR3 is CASSVAHQYGYTF. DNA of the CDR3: TGTGCCAGCAGCGTAGCTCACCAGTATGGCTACACCTTC.

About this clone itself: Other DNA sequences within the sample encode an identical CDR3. This CDR3 is CASSYSGQLNTEAFF. Here the CDR3 DNA reads TGTGCCAGCAGTTACTCGGGGCAGCTGAACACTGAAGCTTTCTTT. The gene calls are TRBV6-5 and TRBJ1-1; TRBD1 might be the D (5 bases). This CDR3 has 15 residues. Germline-derived CDR1 and CDR2 are MNHEY and SVGAGI. V gave up 0 bases and J gave up 0 bases, with 8 bases separating them.

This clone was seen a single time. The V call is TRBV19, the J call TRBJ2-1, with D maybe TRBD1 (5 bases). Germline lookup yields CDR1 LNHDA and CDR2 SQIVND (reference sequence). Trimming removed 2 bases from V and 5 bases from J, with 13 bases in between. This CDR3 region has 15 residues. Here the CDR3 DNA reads TGTGCCAGTAGTATATGGCAGGGTAGGAACAATGAGCAGTTCTTC. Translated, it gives CASSIWQGRNNEQFF.

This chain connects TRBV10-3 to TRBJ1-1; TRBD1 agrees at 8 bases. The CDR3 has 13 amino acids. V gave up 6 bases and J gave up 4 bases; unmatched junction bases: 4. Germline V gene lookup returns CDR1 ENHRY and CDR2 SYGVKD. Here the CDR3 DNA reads TGTGCCATCAGGGTTCAGGGGGCCACTGAAGCTTTCTTT. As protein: CAIRVQGATEAFF.

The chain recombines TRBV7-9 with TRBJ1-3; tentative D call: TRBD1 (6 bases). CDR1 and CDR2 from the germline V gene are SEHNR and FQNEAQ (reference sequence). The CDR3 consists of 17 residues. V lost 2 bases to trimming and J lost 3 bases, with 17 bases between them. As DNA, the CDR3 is TGTGCCAGCAGCTTACGATTCGACAGGCCGGATGGAAACACCATATATTTT. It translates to CASSLRFDRPDGNTIYF.

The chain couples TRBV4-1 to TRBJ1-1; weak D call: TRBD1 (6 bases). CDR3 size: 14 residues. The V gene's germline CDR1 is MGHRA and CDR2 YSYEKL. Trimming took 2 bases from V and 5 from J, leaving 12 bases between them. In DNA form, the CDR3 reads TGCGCCAGCAGCCAAATTACAGGGATGACTGAAGCTTTCTTT. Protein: CASSQITGMTEAFF.

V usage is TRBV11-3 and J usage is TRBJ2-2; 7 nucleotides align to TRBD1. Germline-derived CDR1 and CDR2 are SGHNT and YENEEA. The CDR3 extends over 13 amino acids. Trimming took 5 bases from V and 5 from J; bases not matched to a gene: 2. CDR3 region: CASSATGTGELFF. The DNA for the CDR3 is TGTGCCAGCAGCGCGACAGGGACCGGGGAGCTGTTTTTT.

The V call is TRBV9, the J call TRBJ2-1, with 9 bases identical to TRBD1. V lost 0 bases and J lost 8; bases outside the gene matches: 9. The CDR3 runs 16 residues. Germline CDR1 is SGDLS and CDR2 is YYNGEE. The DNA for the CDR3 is TGTGCCAGCAGCGTAGGCGAGGGGACAGGGTGGGATGAGCAGTTCTTC. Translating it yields CASSVGEGTGWDEQFF.

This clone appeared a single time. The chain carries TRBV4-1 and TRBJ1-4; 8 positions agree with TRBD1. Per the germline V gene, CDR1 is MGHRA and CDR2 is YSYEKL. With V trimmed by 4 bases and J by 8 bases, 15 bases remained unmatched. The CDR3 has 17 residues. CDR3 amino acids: CASSRGQGASRREKLFF. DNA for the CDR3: TGCGCCAGCAGCCGAGGACAGGGTGCAAGCCGGCGAGAAAAACTGTTTTTT.

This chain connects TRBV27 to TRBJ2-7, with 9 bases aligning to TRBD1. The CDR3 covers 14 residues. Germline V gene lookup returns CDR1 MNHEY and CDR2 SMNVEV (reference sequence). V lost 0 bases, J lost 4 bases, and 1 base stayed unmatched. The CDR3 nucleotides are TGTGCCAGCAGTTTATCCGACAGGGGGTACGAGCAGTACTTC. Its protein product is CASSLSDRGYEQYF.

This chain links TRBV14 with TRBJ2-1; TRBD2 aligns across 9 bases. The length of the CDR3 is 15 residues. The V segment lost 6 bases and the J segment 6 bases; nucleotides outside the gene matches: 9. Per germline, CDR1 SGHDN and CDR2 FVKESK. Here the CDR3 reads CASSIERGVGNEQFF. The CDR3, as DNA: TGTGCCAGCAGTATCGAGCGGGGGGTTGGCAATGAGCAGTTCTTC.

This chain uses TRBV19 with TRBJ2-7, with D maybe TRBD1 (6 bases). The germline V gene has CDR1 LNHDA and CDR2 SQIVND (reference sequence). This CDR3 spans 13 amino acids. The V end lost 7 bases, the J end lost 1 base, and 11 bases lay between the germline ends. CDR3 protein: CASTQGISYEQYF. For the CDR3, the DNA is TGTGCCAGTACACAGGGTATATCCTACGAGCAGTACTTC.

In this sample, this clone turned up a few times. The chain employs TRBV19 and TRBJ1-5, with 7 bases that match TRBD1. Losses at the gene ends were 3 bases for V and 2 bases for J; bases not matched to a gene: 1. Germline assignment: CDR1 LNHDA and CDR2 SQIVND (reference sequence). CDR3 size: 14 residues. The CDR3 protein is CASSIDRGNQPQHF. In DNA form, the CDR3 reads TGTGCCAGTAGTATCGACAGGGGCAATCAGCCCCAGCATTTT.

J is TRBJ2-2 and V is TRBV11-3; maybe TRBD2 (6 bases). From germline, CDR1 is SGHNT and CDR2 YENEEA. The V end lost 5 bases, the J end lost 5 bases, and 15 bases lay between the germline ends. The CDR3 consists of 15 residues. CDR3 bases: TGTGCCAGCAGCCCCGCAGGGAGGATTACCGGGGAGCTGTTTTTT. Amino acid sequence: CASSPAGRITGELFF.

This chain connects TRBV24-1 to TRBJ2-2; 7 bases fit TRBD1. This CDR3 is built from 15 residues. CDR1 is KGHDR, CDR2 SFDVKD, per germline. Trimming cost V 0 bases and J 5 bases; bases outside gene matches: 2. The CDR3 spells CATSDLAGGTGELFF. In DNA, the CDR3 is TGTGCCACCAGTGATTTGGCAGGGGGAACCGGGGAGCTGTTTTTT.

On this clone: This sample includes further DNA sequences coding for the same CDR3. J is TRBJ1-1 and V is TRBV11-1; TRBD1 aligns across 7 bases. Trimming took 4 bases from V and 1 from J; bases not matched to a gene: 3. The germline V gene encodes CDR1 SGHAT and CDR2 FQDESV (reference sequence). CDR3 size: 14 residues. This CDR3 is CASSSDRTNTEAFF. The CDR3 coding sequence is TGTGCCAGCAGCTCGGACAGGACGAACACTGAAGCTTTCTTT.

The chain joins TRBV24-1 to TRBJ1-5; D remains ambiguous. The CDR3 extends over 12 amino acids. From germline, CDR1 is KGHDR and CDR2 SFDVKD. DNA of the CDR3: TGTGGTAAGGAGAGCGCCAATCAGCCCCAGCATTTT. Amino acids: CGKESANQPQHF.

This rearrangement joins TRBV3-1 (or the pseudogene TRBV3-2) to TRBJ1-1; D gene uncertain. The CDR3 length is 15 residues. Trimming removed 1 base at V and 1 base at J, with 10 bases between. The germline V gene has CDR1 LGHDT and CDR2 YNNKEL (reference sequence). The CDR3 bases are TGTGCCAGCAGCCAAGTCCGGCCAGGGAACACTGAAGCTTTCTTT. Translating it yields CASSQVRPGNTEAFF.

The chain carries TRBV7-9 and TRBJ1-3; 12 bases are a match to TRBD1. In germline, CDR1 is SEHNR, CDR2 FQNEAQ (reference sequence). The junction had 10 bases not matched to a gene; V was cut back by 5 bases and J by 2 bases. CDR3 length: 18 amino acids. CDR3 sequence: CASSVGTGGFLAGNTIYF. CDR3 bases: TGTGCCAGCAGCGTGGGGACAGGGGGCTTTTTAGCTGGAAACACCATATATTTT.

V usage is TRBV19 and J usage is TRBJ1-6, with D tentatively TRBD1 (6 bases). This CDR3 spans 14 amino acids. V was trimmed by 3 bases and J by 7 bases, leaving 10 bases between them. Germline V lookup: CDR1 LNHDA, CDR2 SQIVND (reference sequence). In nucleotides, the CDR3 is TGTGCCAGTAGTATGGGTCAGGGGAATTCACCCCTCCACTTT. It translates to CASSMGQGNSPLHF.

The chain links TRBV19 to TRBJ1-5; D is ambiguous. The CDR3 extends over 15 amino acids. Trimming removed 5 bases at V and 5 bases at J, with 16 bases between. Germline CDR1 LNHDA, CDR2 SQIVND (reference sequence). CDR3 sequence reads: CASSPGRTDHQPQHF. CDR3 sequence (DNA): TGTGCCAGTAGTCCGGGGAGGACGGATCATCAGCCCCAGCATTTT. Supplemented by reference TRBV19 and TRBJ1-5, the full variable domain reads DGGITQSPKYLFRKEGQNVTLSCEQNLNHDAMYWYRQDPGQGLRLIYYSQIVNDFQKGDIAEGYSVSREKKESFPLTVTSAQKNPTAFYLCASSPGRTDHQPQHFGDGTRLSIL.